In this sample, the clone carrying this TCR beta chain turned up many times. What it recognizes is unknown. The data were obtained in a study of T cell repertoires in cytomegalovirus infection. For the study at large: Matching HLA type and CMV infection were both indicated by public TCR beta signatures. The study, taken as a whole, reports: HLA-C-restricted CMV clonotypes gave the most frequent clonotype in two of eight donors. Carriers of CMV and the relevant HLA type were discriminated by public TCR beta frequency.

The CDR3 runs 13 residues. V lost 5 bases and J 6 bases, leaving 10 bases between the germline ends. TCRdb reprocessed the reads with MiXCR, giving one entry per CDR3 protein. The sample shows around 300,000 distinct CDR3 sequences, over 7.5% of them seen only once. The sequence came from a human donor in good health (CMV status not recorded). Some clones in this sample may be carry-over from other donors' samples. Sequenced: PBMCs. The chain is built from TRBV12-3 or TRBV12-4 and TRBJ2-2; D is unresolved. The CDR3 reads CASSRAFSGELFF. CDR3 nucleotides: TGTGCCAGCAGTCGGGCATTCTCCGGGGAGCTGTTTTTT.